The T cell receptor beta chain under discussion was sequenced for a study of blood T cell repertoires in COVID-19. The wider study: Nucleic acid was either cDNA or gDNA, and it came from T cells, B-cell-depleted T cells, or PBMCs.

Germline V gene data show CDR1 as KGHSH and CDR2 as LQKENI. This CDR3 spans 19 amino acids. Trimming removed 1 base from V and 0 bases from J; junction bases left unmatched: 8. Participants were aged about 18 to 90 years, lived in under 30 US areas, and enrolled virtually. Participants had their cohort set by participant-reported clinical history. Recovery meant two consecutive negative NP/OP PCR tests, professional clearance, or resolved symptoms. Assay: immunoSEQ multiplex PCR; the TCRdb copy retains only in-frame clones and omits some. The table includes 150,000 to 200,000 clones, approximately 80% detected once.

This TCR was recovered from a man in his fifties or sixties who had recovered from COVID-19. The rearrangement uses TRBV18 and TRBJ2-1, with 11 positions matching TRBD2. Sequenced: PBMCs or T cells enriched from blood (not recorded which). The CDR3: CASSPLAGGPRSSYNEQFF. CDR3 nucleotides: TGTGCCAGCTCACCACTAGCGGGAGGGCCCCGGAGCTCCTACAATGAGCAGTTCTTC. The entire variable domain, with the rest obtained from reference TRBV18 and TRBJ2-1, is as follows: NAGVMQNPRHLVRRRGQEARLRCSPMKGHSHVYWYRQLPEEGLKFMVYLQKENIIDESGMPKERFSAEFPKEGPSILRIQQVVRGDSAAYFCASSPLAGGPRSSYNEQFFGPGTRLTVL.